The T cell receptor (beta chain) under discussion was sequenced for a study of cytomegalovirus exposure and HLA in healthy donors. Remarks on this clone: Its antigen remains unidentified.

The PCR had 60 Vbeta and 13 Jbeta primers. This table comes from immunoSEQ multiplex PCR, and its TCRdb copy is limited to in-frame clones, with some not included. There are about 110,000 clones in the sample; 69% occur only once, and 3.2% lies in the top ten. V shed 5 bases and J 5 bases; nucleotides not matched to a gene: 13. This CDR3 has 16 amino acids. Germline V gene sequence: CDR1 SGHNT, CDR2 YENEEA. Study-level results: The authors enumerated some 170 TCR beta chains as linked to cytomegalovirus. Accurate HLA-A and HLA-B prediction from TCR beta sequences was reported for most subjects. One later analysis reportedly identified an Asian-associated ancestry cluster that showed fewer N-insertions than the 666-donor mean.

The V gene is TRBV11-3, the J gene TRBJ2-3, with 7 bases matching TRBD1. This receptor was obtained from a man in his thirties or forties in good health and CMV-seronegative. Sequenced input: PBMCs. The CDR3 region has the DNA TGTGCCAGCAGCCCTCACAGCGAGCAGGGGGAAGATACGCAGTATTTT. It is translated as CASSPHSEQGEDTQYF.